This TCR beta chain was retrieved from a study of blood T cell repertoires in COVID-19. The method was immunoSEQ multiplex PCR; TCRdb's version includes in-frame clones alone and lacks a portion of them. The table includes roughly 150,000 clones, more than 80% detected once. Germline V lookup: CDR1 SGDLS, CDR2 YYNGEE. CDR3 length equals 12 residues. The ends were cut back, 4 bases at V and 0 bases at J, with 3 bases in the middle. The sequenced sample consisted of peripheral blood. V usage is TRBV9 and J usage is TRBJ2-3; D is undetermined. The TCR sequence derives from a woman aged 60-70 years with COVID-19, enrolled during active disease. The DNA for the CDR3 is TGTGCCAGCAGCCTTAGCACAGATACGCAGTATTTT. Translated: CASSLSTDTQYF.